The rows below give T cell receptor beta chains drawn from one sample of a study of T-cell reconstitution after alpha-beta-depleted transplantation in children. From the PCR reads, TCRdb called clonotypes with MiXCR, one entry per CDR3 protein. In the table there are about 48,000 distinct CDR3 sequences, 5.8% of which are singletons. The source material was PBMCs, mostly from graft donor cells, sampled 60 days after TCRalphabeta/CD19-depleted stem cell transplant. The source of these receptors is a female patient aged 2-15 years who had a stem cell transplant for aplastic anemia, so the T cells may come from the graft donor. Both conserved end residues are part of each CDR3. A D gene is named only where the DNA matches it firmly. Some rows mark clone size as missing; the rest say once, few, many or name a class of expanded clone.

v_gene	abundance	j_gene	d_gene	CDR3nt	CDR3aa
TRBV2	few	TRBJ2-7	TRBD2	TGTGCCAGCATTTTAGCGGGAGTTTTTCGTTTGGGGGAGCAGTACTTC	CASILAGVFRLGEQYF
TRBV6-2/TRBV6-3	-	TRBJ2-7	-	TGTGCCAGCAGTTACTCGGGGGACGCCCACCGGTACGAGCAGTACTTC	CASSYSGDAHRYEQYF
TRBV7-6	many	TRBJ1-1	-	TGTGCCAGCAGCTCGATACAGGGAGTCACTGAAGCTTTCTTT	CASSSIQGVTEAFF
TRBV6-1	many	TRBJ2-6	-	TGTGCCAGCCACCGGGCGACTGGGGCCAACGTCCTGACTTTC	CASHRATGANVLTF
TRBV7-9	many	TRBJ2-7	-	TGTGCCACCACCCGGGACACCTACGAGCAGTACTTC	CATTRDTYEQYF
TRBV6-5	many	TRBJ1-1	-	TGTGCCAGCAGAAGGGGACGGACGAACACTGAAGCTTTCTTT	CASRRGRTNTEAFF
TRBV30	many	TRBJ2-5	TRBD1	TGTGCCTGGAAGCGAGGGGGCGGGGAGACCCAGTACTTC	CAWKRGGGETQYF
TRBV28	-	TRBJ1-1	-	TGTGCCAGCGACGATAAGGGACTGGCTTTCTTT	CASDDKGLAFF
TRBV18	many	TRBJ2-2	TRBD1	TGTGCCAGCTCACTCGGACAGGTAGTCATCGGGGAGCTGTTTTTT	CASSLGQVVIGELFF
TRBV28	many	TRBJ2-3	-	TGTGCCATAGCCGGGACCACAACGGTCCATACGCAGTATTTT	CAIAGTTTVHTQYF
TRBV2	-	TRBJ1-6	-	TGTGCCAGCAGCCCCGACTTTTCACCCCTCCACTTT	CASSPDFSPLHF
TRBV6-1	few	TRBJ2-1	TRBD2	TGTGCCAGCAGTGAAACACTAGCGGGGGGGCTCAGTGAGCAGTTCTTC	CASSETLAGGLSEQFF
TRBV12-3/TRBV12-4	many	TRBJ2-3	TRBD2	TGTGCCAGCAGCGGGACTAGCGGCGGGACGCAGTATTTT	CASSGTSGGTQYF
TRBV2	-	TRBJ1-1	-	TGTGCCAGCAGTGTGGGGTCAGGGTTTGGCACTGAAGCTTTCTTT	CASSVGSGFGTEAFF
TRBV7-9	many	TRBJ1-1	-	TGTGCCAGCAGGCCGAATATGAACACTGAAGCTTTCTTT	CASRPNMNTEAFF
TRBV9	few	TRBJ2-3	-	TGTGCCAGCAGCGTGGGGTGGGGCGGGATCACAGATACGCAGTATTTT	CASSVGWGGITDTQYF
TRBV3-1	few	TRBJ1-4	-	TGTGCCAGCAGCCCCAGGCCCAGGGATGAAAAACTGTTTTTT	CASSPRPRDEKLFF
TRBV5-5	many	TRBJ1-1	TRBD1	TGTGCCAGCAGCATTTACAGGGGAAACACTGAAGCTTTCTTT	CASSIYRGNTEAFF
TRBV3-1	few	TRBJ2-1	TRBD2	TGTGCCAGCAGCCGACTGGGGACTAGCGGGAGAATGGATGAGCAGTTCTTC	CASSRLGTSGRMDEQFF
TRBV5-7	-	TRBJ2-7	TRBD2	TGTGCCAGCAGCTTGGCCTGGCGGGGAGGGGAGCAGTACTTC	CASSLAWRGGEQYF
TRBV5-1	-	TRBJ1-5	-	TGCGCCAGCAGGGACAGTGAAGAGTCACCCCAGCATTTT	CASRDSEESPQHF
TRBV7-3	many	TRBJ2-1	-	TGTGCCAGCAGCTTAGCATTCGCAGGGATGGATGAGCAGTTCTTC	CASSLAFAGMDEQFF
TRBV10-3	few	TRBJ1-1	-	TGTGCCACCAAGGGCAGGCTGAACACTGAAGCTTTCTTT	CATKGRLNTEAFF
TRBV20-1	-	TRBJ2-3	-	TGCAGTGCTAGCCCCGGCGCGCCAGATACGCAGTATTTT	CSASPGAPDTQYF
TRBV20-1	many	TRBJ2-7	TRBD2	TGCAGTGCGATGGGACTAGCGGAAACCCACTACGAGCAGTACTTC	CSAMGLAETHYEQYF
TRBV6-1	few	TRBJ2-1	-	TGTGCCAGCAAAAGATTAGTACAGGGTATAATGAATGGGCAGTTCTTC	CASKRLVQGIMNGQFF
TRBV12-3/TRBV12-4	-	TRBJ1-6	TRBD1	TGTGCCAGCAGTCCGACAGGGAGGGGATCACCCCTCCACTTT	CASSPTGRGSPLHF
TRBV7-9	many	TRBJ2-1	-	TGTGCCAGCAGCTTAAAACGTAGCGGCGGAAGAGGTGAGCAGTTCTTC	CASSLKRSGGRGEQFF
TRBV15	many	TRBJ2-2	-	TGTGCCACCAGCAGAGATCCGAATAAGAACACCGGGGAGCTGTTTTTT	CATSRDPNKNTGELFF
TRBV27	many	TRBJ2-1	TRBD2	TGTGCCAGCAGTTCGCTTGGGACTAGCGGGAGAGGACACAATGAGCAGTTCTTC	CASSSLGTSGRGHNEQFF
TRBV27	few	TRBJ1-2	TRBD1	TGTGCCAGCAGTAGACGCCCAGGGGGCGACTATGGCTACACCTTC	CASSRRPGGDYGYTF
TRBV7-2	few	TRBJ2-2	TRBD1	TGTGCCAGCAGCTGGGGGACAGGGAAGGACACCGGGGAGCTGTTTTTT	CASSWGTGKDTGELFF
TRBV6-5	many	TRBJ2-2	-	TGTGCCAGCAGTTACTCGGCTCCCGGGGAGCTGTTTTTT	CASSYSAPGELFF
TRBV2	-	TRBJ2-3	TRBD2	TGTGCCAGCAGCCCCATCGCGGGGGGGACAGATACGCAGTATTTT	CASSPIAGGTDTQYF
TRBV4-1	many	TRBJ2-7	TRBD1	TGCGCCAGTCAAAGGGGGCCCAACTCCTACGAGCAGTACTTC	CASQRGPNSYEQYF
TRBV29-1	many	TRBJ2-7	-	TGCAGCGTTGATGATAGGGGTGACGAGCAGTACTTC	CSVDDRGDEQYF
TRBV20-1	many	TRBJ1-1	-	TGCAGTGCTCCACAGAACACTGAAGCTTTCTTT	CSAPQNTEAFF
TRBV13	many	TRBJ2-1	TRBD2	TGTGCCAGCAGCATCGGACTAGAGGCTCCCGGGGGTAGTGAATTCTTC	CASSIGLEAPGGSEFF
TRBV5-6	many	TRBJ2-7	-	TGTGCCAGCAGCTTGTGGGGGGACGGAGCCTACGAGCAGTACTTC	CASSLWGDGAYEQYF
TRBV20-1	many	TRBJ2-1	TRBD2	TGCAGTGCTAGAGATCTGGTAGCGGGAGGGCATGAGCAGTTCTTC	CSARDLVAGGHEQFF
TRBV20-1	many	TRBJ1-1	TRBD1	TGCAGTGCTACTACAGGGGGCCTCTGGGGCACTGAAGCTTTCTTT	CSATTGGLWGTEAFF
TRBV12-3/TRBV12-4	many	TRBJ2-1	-	TGTGCCAGCCGGGCGGGGAGCTCCTACAATGAGCAGTTCTTC	CASRAGSSYNEQFF
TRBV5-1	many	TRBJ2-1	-	TGCGCCAGCAGGGTACAGGGAGGTCCCTACAATGAGCAGTTCTTC	CASRVQGGPYNEQFF
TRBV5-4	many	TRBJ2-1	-	TGTGCCAGCAGCTTGGCGGGCAATGAGCAGTTCTTC	CASSLAGNEQFF
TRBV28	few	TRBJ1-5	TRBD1	TGTGCCAGCAGTTTATGGTCCGACAGGGGGTTTAATCAGCCCCAGCATTTT	CASSLWSDRGFNQPQHF
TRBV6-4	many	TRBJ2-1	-	TGTGCCAGCAGTGCCGGTAGCTCCTACAATGAGCAGTTCTTC	CASSAGSSYNEQFF
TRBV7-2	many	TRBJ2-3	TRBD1	TGTGCCAGCAGCCCCCGACAGGGTCGTAAGGATACGCAGTATTTT	CASSPRQGRKDTQYF
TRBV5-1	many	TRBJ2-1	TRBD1	TGCGCCAGCAGCGCTGGACAGGAGAGTAATTTAGTGTTCTTC	CASSAGQESNLVFF
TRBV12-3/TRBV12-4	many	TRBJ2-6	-	TGTGCCAGCAGTCCGGGGGCGCCCGGGGCCAACGTCCTGACTTTC	CASSPGAPGANVLTF
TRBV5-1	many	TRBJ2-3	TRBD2	TGCGCCAGCAGCTCCGGGACTAGCGGACCCACAGATACGCAGTATTTT	CASSSGTSGPTDTQYF
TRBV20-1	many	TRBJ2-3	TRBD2	TGCAGTGCTTTCAAGCGGGAGGGGAGTACAGATACGCAGTATTTT	CSAFKREGSTDTQYF
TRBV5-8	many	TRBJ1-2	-	TGTGCCAGCAGCTTGGCCGGTGGTAACTATGGCTACACCTTC	CASSLAGGNYGYTF
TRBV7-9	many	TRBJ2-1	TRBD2	TGTGCCAGCAGCCCCGAGCGCGGGAGATTCGCCTACAATGAGCAGTTCTTC	CASSPERGRFAYNEQFF
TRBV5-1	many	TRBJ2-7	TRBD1	TGCGCCAGCAGCTTGGATACAGGGGGCGTCTACGAGCAGTACTTC	CASSLDTGGVYEQYF
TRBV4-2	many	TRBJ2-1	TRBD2	TGTGCCAGCAGCCAGGGATTTGGGAGGGGTGAGCAGTTCTTC	CASSQGFGRGEQFF